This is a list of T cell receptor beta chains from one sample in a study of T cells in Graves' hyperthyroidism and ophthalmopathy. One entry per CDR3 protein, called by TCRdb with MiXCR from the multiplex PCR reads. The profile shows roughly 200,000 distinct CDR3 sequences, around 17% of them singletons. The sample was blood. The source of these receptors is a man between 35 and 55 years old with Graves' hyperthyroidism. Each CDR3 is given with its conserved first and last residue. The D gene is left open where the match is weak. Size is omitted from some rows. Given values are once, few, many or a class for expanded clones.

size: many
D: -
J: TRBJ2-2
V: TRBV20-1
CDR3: CSAARDTGELFF
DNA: TGCAGTGCGGCACGGGACACCGGGGAGCTGTTTTTT

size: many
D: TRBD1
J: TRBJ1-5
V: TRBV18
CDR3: CASSPGRGSGQPQHF
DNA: TGTGCCAGCTCACCGGGCAGGGGGTCAGGGCAGCCCCAGCATTTT

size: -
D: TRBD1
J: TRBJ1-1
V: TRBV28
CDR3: CASSPGGPRDTEAFF
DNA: TGTGCCAGCAGCCCAGGGGGCCCTCGGGACACTGAAGCTTTCTTT

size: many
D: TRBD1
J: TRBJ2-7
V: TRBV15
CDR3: CATSRDGQGAFEQYF
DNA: TGTGCCACCAGCAGAGATGGACAGGGGGCATTCGAGCAGTACTTC

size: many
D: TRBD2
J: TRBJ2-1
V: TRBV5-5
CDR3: CASSRLAGGQDKFF
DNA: TGTGCCAGCAGCCGGCTAGCGGGGGGGCAAGATAAGTTCTTC

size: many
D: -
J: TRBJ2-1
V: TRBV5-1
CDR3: CASSSAPGDNEQFF
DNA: TGCGCCAGCAGTTCCGCGCCGGGAGACAATGAGCAGTTCTTC

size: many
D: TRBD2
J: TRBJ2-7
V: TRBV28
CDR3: CASTYMGGVTYEQYF
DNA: TGTGCCAGCACCTACATGGGGGGGGTTACCTACGAGCAGTACTTC

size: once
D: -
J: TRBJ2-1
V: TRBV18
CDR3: CASSPLTGAYNEQFF
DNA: TGTGCCAGCTCACCACTGACAGGAGCCTACAATGAGCAGTTCTTC

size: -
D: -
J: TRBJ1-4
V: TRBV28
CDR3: CASSSGQSEKLFF
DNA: TGTGCCAGCAGCTCCGGACAGAGTGAAAAACTGTTTTTT

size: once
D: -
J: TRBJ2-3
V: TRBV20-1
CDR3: CSGRPGTDTQYF
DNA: TGCAGTGGACGCCCGGGGACAGATACGCAGTATTTT

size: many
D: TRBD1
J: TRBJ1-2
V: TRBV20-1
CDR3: CSARGDSRYNYGYTF
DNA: TGCAGTGCGAGGGGGGACAGCCGTTATAACTATGGCTACACCTTC